Listed below are T cell receptor beta chains from one sample, sequenced in a study of blood T cell repertoires in COVID-19. Measured with immunoSEQ multiplex PCR; TCRdb has only the in-frame clones, and not every one. This table has about 100,000 clones, about 91% appearing once. The source material was peripheral blood. The receptors here all came from a human donor in a cohort sampled during active COVID-19. CDR3s include the opening cysteine and the closing phenylalanine or tryptophan. D genes are given only for firm matches. Some rows have no size entry. The others give once, few or many, or a class for an expanded clone.

>TRBV6-5|-|-|TRBJ1-2
CASSTTGNYGYTF
TGTGCCAGCAGCACTACAGGGAACTATGGCTACACCTTC
>TRBV27|-|TRBD1|TRBJ1-4
CASSYRGFYEKLFF
TGTGCCAGCAGTTACAGGGGTTTTTATGAAAAACTGTTTTTT
>TRBV30|few|TRBD2|TRBJ2-1
CAWNQGLGNEQFF
TGTGCCTGGAACCAGGGACTAGGGAATGAGCAGTTCTTC
>TRBV5-5|-|-|TRBJ1-2
CASSGSTGPESGYTF
TGTGCCAGCAGCGGTTCGACAGGCCCGGAAAGTGGCTACACCTTC
>TRBV7-8|-|TRBD1|TRBJ2-7
CASSSPTGQESSYEQYF
TGTGCCAGCAGCTCCCCGACAGGACAGGAGAGCTCCTACGAGCAGTACTTC
>TRBV24-1|once|TRBD2|TRBJ2-1
CATSDFRRGGRNEQFF
TGTGCCACCAGTGATTTTCGGCGGGGGGGCCGCAATGAGCAGTTCTTC
>TRBV9|-|-|TRBJ2-7
CASSVGYNNYEQYF
TGTGCCAGCAGCGTAGGTTACAATAACTACGAGCAGTACTTC
>TRBV28|-|TRBD1|TRBJ1-5
CASSFSPDRANQPQHF
TGTGCCAGCAGTTTTTCCCCGGACAGGGCCAATCAGCCCCAGCATTTT
>TRBV19|-|TRBD1|TRBJ2-2
CASSGTVNTGELFF
TGTGCCAGTAGTGGGACAGTGAACACCGGGGAGCTGTTTTTT
>TRBV5-1|-|-|TRBJ2-6
CASSIGRGAGANVLTF
TGCGCCAGCAGCATAGGACGGGGGGCGGGGGCCAACGTCCTGACTTTC
>TRBV23-1|-|TRBD1|TRBJ1-5
CASSQSTGQGDQPQHF
TGCGCCAGCAGTCAATCGACCGGACAGGGTGATCAGCCCCAGCATTTT
>TRBV7-6|-|TRBD1|TRBJ1-2
CASSLVSGQGFYGYTF
TGTGCCAGCAGCTTAGTGTCCGGACAGGGGTTCTATGGCTACACCTTC
>TRBV28|-|-|TRBJ2-3
CASSLRGSRTDTQYF
TGTGCCAGCAGTTTAAGAGGGAGTCGCACAGATACGCAGTATTTT
>TRBV12-1|-|-|TRBJ1-1
CASSFAVFKKQKTGGLNTEAFF
TGTGCCAGCAGCTTTGCTGTTTTTAAGAAACAAAAAACAGGGGGCCTGAACACTGAAGCTTTCTTT
>TRBV3-1/TRBV3-2|-|TRBD2|TRBJ2-3
CASSPGLAVITDTQYF
TGTGCCAGCAGCCCCGGACTAGCGGTAATCACAGATACGCAGTATTTT
>TRBV7-9|-|TRBD1|TRBJ2-7
CASSAGTVKHEQYF
TGTGCCAGCAGCGCCGGGACAGTGAAACACGAGCAGTACTTC
>TRBV7-2|-|-|TRBJ1-3
CASSFGISGNTIYF
TGTGCCAGCAGCTTCGGGATCTCTGGAAACACCATATATTTT
>TRBV5-4|-|TRBD2|TRBJ2-7
CASSLRLAGTHSYEQYF
TGTGCCAGCAGCTTGAGACTAGCGGGAACCCACTCCTACGAGCAGTACTTC
>TRBV7-9|few|-|TRBJ2-2
CASSSWDSGTGELFF
TGTGCCAGCAGCTCCTGGGACTCCGGCACCGGGGAGCTGTTTTTT
>TRBV7-2|-|TRBD2|TRBJ2-1
CASSGRLAGGYNEQFF
TGTGCCAGCAGCGGCCGACTAGCGGGGGGCTACAATGAGCAGTTCTTC
>TRBV27|-|-|TRBJ2-6
CASSRTPSSGANVLTF
TGTGCCAGCAGCAGAACACCTTCCTCTGGGGCCAACGTCCTGACTTTC
>TRBV3-1/TRBV3-2|-|TRBD2|TRBJ2-7
CASSQGGGEVREQYF
TGTGCCAGCAGCCAGGGGGGGGGAGAGGTCCGCGAGCAGTACTTC
>TRBV5-1|-|-|TRBJ1-2
CASSLSGDYGYTF
TGCGCCAGCAGCTTATCAGGGGACTATGGCTACACCTTC
>TRBV5-1|-|TRBD1|TRBJ1-2
CASSYDIAGGARGYTF
TGCGCCAGCAGCTACGACATTGCAGGGGGCGCGAGGGGCTACACCTTC
>TRBV19|-|-|TRBJ2-2
CASSIYRQVLPGELFF
TGTGCCAGTAGTATCTACAGGCAGGTCCTTCCCGGGGAGCTGTTTTTT
>TRBV14|once|TRBD2|TRBJ2-1
CASSRRSLAGYNEQFF
TGTGCCAGCAGCCGTAGATCACTAGCGGGCTACAATGAGCAGTTCTTC
>TRBV20-1|-|-|TRBJ2-1
CSRDSINEQFF
TGCAGTAGGGACTCCATCAATGAGCAGTTCTTC
>TRBV7-8|-|-|TRBJ1-2
CASSHHTIKIDGYTF
TGTGCCAGCAGCCACCACACAATCAAGATCGATGGCTACACCTTC
>TRBV5-1|-|-|TRBJ2-7
CASSLYSTYEQYF
TGCGCCAGCAGCTTGTACAGCACCTACGAGCAGTACTTC
>TRBV4-2|-|TRBD1|TRBJ2-2
CASKGGMDTGELFF
TGTGCCAGCAAAGGGGGCATGGACACCGGGGAGCTGTTTTTT
>TRBV11-2|once|TRBD2|TRBJ2-1
CASSYRTRAENEQFF
TGTGCCAGCAGCTATCGGACTAGGGCTGAGAATGAGCAGTTCTTC
>TRBV5-1|-|TRBD1|TRBJ1-2
CASSSSGTGGANYGYTF
TGCGCCAGCAGCTCGTCCGGGACAGGGGGCGCCAACTATGGCTACACCTTC
>TRBV11-1|-|-|TRBJ2-2
CASSLGLLGPTGELFF
TGTGCCAGCAGCTTAGGACTCCTCGGCCCCACCGGGGAGCTGTTTTTT
>TRBV6-2/TRBV6-3|-|TRBD1|TRBJ2-7
CASSPTGTGTYEQYF
TGTGCCAGCAGTCCGACCGGGACAGGGACCTACGAGCAGTACTTC
>TRBV10-3|-|TRBD1|TRBJ2-2
CAISEDVRQGASNTGELFF
TGTGCCATCAGTGAAGACGTGAGACAGGGGGCTTCGAACACCGGGGAGCTGTTTTTT
>TRBV24-1|many|-|TRBJ2-6
CATSDEGDGANVLTF
TGTGCCACCAGTGATGAGGGGGACGGGGCCAACGTCCTGACTTTC
>TRBV7-9|-|-|TRBJ1-1
CASSSLDRQTKAFF
TGTGCCAGCAGCTCCCTGGACAGACAAACCAAAGCTTTCTTT
>TRBV29-1|-|TRBD1|TRBJ1-5
CSVEEGSAGGYSNQPQHF
TGCAGCGTTGAAGAGGGGTCGGCAGGGGGCTATAGCAATCAGCCCCAGCATTTT
>TRBV9|-|TRBD2|TRBJ2-7
CASSSAGGYEQYF
TGTGCCAGCAGCTCGGCGGGAGGATACGAGCAGTACTTC
>TRBV27|-|-|TRBJ2-3
CASSPPGYTDTQYF
TGTGCCAGCAGTCCTCCAGGGTACACAGATACGCAGTATTTT
>TRBV19|-|TRBD1|TRBJ2-7
CASSIGTGFSYEQYF
TGTGCCAGTAGTATAGGGACAGGGTTCTCCTACGAGCAGTACTTC
>TRBV5-6|-|-|TRBJ2-7
CASSLGGPVDTTYEQYF
TGTGCCAGCAGCTTGGGGGGCCCCGTAGACACCACCTACGAGCAGTACTTC
>TRBV5-5|-|-|TRBJ2-1
CASSFLVNNEQFF
TGTGCCAGCAGCTTTTTAGTAAACAATGAGCAGTTCTTC
>TRBV4-2|-|-|TRBJ2-2
CASSQESARAGELFF
TGTGCCAGCAGCCAGGAGAGCGCGCGGGCCGGGGAGCTGTTTTTT
>TRBV18|-|TRBD1|TRBJ1-5
CASSHSGQGARQPQHF
TGTGCCAGCTCGCACTCGGGACAGGGGGCTAGGCAGCCCCAGCATTTT
>TRBV29-1|once|TRBD2|TRBJ2-2
CSARGGTSTSNTGELFF
TGCAGCGCCCGGGGGGGGACTAGCACCTCGAACACCGGGGAGCTGTTTTTT
>TRBV6-5|-|-|TRBJ2-3
CASRGRDTDTQYF
TGTGCCAGCAGAGGGCGGGACACAGATACGCAGTATTTT
>TRBV13|-|TRBD1|TRBJ2-3
CASSSPGTGGTDTQYF
TGTGCCAGCAGCTCCCCCGGGACAGGGGGCACAGATACGCAGTATTTT
>TRBV2|-|-|TRBJ2-2
CASSRTDTNTGELFF
TGTGCCAGCAGTAGGACAGACACGAACACCGGGGAGCTGTTTTTT
>TRBV6-5|-|-|TRBJ2-7
CASRGYSYEQYF
TGTGCCAGCAGGGGCTACTCCTACGAGCAGTACTTC